This note documents a single TCR beta chain sequence. The sample originates from a study of blood T cell repertoires in COVID-19. As for the study in general: The analysed material was cDNA or gDNA that came from T cells, B-cell-depleted T cells, or PBMCs.

Assay used: immunoSEQ multiplex PCR; TCRdb lists only in-frame clones, some missing. The profile shows over 80,000 clones, 90% of them singletons. Germline V CDR1 and CDR2: LGHNA, YNFKEQ. The ends were cut back, 3 bases at V and 2 bases at J, with 11 bases in the middle. The CDR3 sequence is 14 residues long. Sequencing was done on a sample of peripheral blood. This clonotype was obtained from a man aged 55-75 years with acute or convalescent COVID-19. The chain employs TRBV4-2 and TRBJ2-7; D perhaps matches TRBD2 (7 bases). CDR3 protein: CASSQAGGPYEQYF. The CDR3 DNA reads as TGTGCCAGCAGCCAGGCCGGGGGGCCCTACGAGCAGTACTTC.